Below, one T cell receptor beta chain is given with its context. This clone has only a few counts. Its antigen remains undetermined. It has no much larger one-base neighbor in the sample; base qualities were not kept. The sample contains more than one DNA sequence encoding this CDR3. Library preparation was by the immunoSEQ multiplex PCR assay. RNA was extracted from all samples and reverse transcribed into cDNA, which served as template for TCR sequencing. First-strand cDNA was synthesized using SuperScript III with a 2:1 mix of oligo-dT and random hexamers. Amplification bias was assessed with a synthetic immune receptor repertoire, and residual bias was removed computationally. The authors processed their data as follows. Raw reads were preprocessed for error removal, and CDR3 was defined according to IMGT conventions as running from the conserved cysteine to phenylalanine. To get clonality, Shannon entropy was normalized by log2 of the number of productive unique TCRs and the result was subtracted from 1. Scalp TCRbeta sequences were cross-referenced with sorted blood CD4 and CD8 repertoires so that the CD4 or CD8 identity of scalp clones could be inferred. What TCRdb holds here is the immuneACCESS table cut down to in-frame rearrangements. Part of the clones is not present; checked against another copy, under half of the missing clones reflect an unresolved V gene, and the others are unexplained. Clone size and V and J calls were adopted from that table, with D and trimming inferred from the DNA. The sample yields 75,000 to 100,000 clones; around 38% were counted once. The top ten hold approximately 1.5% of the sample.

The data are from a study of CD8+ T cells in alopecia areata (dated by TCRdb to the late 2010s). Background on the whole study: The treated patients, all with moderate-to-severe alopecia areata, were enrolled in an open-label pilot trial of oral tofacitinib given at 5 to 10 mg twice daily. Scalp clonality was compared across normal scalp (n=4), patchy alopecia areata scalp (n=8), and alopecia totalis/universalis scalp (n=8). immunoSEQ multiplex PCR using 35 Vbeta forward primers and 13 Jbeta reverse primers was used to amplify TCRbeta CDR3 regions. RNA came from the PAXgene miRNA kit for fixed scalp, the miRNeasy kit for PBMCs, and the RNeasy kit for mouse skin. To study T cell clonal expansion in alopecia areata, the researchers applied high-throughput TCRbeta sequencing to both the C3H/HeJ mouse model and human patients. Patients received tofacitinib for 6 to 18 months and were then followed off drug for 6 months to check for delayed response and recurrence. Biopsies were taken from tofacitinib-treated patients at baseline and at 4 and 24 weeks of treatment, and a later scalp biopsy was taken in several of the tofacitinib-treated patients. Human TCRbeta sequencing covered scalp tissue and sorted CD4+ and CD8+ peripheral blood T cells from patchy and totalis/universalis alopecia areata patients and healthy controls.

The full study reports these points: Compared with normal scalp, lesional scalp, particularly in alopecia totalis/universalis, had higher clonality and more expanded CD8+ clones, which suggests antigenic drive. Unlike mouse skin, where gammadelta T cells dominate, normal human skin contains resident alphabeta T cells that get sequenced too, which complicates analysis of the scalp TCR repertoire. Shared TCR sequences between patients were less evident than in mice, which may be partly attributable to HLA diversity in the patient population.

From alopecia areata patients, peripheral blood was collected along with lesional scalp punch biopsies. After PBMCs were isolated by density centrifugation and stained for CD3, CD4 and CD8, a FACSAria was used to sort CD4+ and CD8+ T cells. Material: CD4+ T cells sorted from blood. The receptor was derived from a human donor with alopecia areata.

The nucleotide sequence is given as TGCAGCGCTGGACAAGAGACCCAGTACTTC. It codes for CSAGQETQYF. The V gene is TRBV29-1 and the J gene is TRBJ2-5; the D gene is unclear. Via the germline V gene, CDR1 is SQVTM and CDR2 ANQGSEA. The junction shows trimming of 7 bases on V and 2 bases on J, plus 5 bases between the germline ends. Taken from cysteine to phenylalanine, the CDR3 has 10 residues. The sequence is cut down to CDR3 DNA, 30 bases in frame from base 1.